The 26 T cell receptor beta chains presented below share a single source sample, sequenced in a study of cytomegalovirus exposure and HLA in healthy donors. The PCR was carried out with 60 Vbeta primers and 13 Jbeta primers. This table comes from immunoSEQ multiplex PCR, and its TCRdb copy is limited to in-frame clones, with some not included. The data show 90,000 to 120,000 clones, over 70% seen once. Sequencing was performed on PBMCs. The receptors shown here come from a man in his thirties or forties in good health and CMV-seronegative.

V and J are TRBV18 and TRBJ1-5; TRBD1 might be the D (5 bases). Trimming stripped 0 bases from V and 7 bases from J, with 16 bases between. This CDR3 is built from 16 residues. The germline CDR1 and CDR2 sequences are KGHSH and LQKENI. The CDR3 sequence is CASSPPGRPLGQPQHF. CDR3 nucleotides: TGTGCCAGCTCACCACCGGGGCGGCCTTTAGGGCAGCCCCAGCATTTT.

V and J are TRBV5-1 and TRBJ2-3; D unclear. V shed 4 bases and J shed 3 bases, with 15 bases lying between them. The CDR3 covers 15 residues. The germline V gene encodes CDR1 SGHRS and CDR2 YFSETQ. The CDR3 sequence: CASSQSVSHTDTQYF. The CDR3, as DNA: TGCGCCAGCAGCCAGTCCGTCAGTCATACAGATACGCAGTATTTT.

This chain uses TRBV2 with TRBJ2-1; weak D call: TRBD2 (7 bases). Trimming removed 11 bases at V and 4 bases at J, with 18 bases between. The germline V gene has CDR1 SNHLY and CDR2 FYNNEI. CDR3 size: 14 residues. Here the CDR3 reads CALVEGGRYNEQFF. The CDR3 DNA is TGTGCCCTTGTCGAGGGGGGGAGGTACAATGAGCAGTTCTTC.

This sequence joins TRBV30 and TRBJ1-5, with D perhaps TRBD1 (6 bases). Trimming took 1 base from V and 0 from J, leaving 16 bases between them. This CDR3 has 17 amino acids. Per germline, CDR1 GTSNPN and CDR2 SVGIG (reference sequence). CDR3 in amino acids: CAWSGQKTGNSNQPQHF. CDR3 nucleotide sequence: TGTGCCTGGAGTGGCCAAAAAACAGGGAATAGCAATCAGCCCCAGCATTTT.

This clone was detected only once. The rearrangement links TRBV6-1 to TRBJ2-7, with D hard to call. Between the trimmed V and J ends, which lost 6 bases and 5 bases, there was a span of 20 bases. The CDR3 runs to 15 residues. Germline values: CDR1 MNHNS, CDR2 SASEGT. DNA for the CDR3: TGTGCCAGCAGCCAACCCGCAGGAAGCTTAGACGAGCAGTACTTC. Its translation is CASSQPAGSLDEQYF.

The genes are TRBV2 and TRBJ2-1; D call uncertain. V lost 7 bases and J lost 1, with 5 bases in between. The CDR3 spans 12 residues. From germline, CDR1 is SNHLY and CDR2 FYNNEI. CDR3 amino acids: CASTRSYNEQFF. The CDR3 bases are TGTGCCAGCACTCGGTCCTACAATGAGCAGTTCTTC.

J is TRBJ1-2 and V is TRBV30; D gene uncertain. This CDR3 contains 12 residues. The ends were cut back, 4 bases at V and 4 bases at J, with 10 bases in the middle. Germline V gives CDR1 GTSNPN, CDR2 SVGIG (reference sequence). The CDR3 here is CAWKLQSYGYTF. As DNA, the CDR3 is TGTGCCTGGAAGCTACAGAGCTATGGCTACACCTTC.

As DNA, the CDR3 is TGCGCCAGCAGTGACAGGGACACTGAAGCTTTCTTT. Its translation: CASSDRDTEAFF. The V call is TRBV10-1, the J call TRBJ1-1; possibly TRBD1 for D (5 bases). Germline CDR1 is WNHNN and CDR2 is SYGVQD (reference sequence). The ends were cut back, 3 bases at V and 3 bases at J, with 5 bases in the middle. CDR3 length equals 12 residues.

The rearrangement links TRBV5-1 to TRBJ2-7, with 9 nucleotides matching TRBD1. Germline V gene lookup returns CDR1 SGHRS and CDR2 YFSETQ. The CDR3 loop spans 13 amino acids. V shed 2 bases and J 6 bases; nucleotides not matched to a gene: 3. The CDR3 is CASSFLQGAEQYF. The DNA of the CDR3 is TGCGCCAGCAGCTTTTTACAGGGGGCCGAGCAGTACTTC.

The chain carries TRBV28 and TRBJ2-1; TRBD2 might be the D (6 bases). Germline V gene sequence: CDR1 MDHEN, CDR2 SYDVKM. The CDR3 spans 15 residues. The V end lost 5 bases, the J end lost 6 bases, and 17 bases lay between the germline ends. Here the CDR3 DNA reads TGTGCCAGCAGTCCTGCTTCGGGAGTCATCAATGAGCAGTTCTTC. Protein sequence: CASSPASGVINEQFF.

The V gene is TRBV19, the J gene TRBJ1-5, with D unresolved. Trimming pared 3 bases from V and 7 bases from J, leaving 10 bases between. CDR3 size: 13 residues. CDR1 and CDR2 from the germline V gene are LNHDA and SQIVND (reference sequence). The CDR3 spells CASSIGVSQPQHF. Written as DNA, the CDR3 is TGTGCCAGTAGTATCGGGGTTTCGCAGCCCCAGCATTTT.

The rearrangement links TRBV10-3 to TRBJ2-1; D is undetermined. The CDR3 consists of 11 residues. CDR1 and CDR2 from the germline V gene are ENHRY and SYGVKD. The germline V and J ends were trimmed by 6 bases and 7 bases, with 7 bases remaining between them. CDR3 sequence (DNA): TGTGCCATCAGGCAGGTTAATGAGCAGTTCTTC. Its protein product is CAIRQVNEQFF.

The chain links TRBV5-1 to TRBJ2-2; D is undetermined. CDR1 is SGHRS, CDR2 YFSETQ, per germline. V was pared by 0 bases and J by 4 bases, with 7 bases between. This CDR3 is 14 amino acids long. The CDR3 loop reads CASSLERATGELFF. The CDR3 DNA follows: TGCGCCAGCAGCTTGGAACGAGCCACCGGGGAGCTGTTTTTT.

This clone appeared a single time. The rearrangement uses TRBV6-5 and TRBJ2-7; TRBD1 is a possible D gene (5 bases). Trimming cost V 0 bases and J 3 bases, with 9 bases left between them. Germline CDR1 MNHEY, CDR2 SVGAGI. The CDR3 loop spans 14 amino acids. CDR3 bases: TGTGCCAGCAGTTACTCCCCAGGGCGCTACGAGCAGTACTTC. Its protein is CASSYSPGRYEQYF.

To note about this clone: Other DNA sequences within the sample encode an identical CDR3. This chain uses TRBV9 with TRBJ1-1; perhaps TRBD1 as D (6 bases). V lost 2 bases to trimming and J lost 3 bases, with 11 bases between them. Per the germline V gene, CDR1 is SGDLS and CDR2 is YYNGEE. The CDR3 is 14 amino acids. The CDR3 DNA follows: TGTGCCAGCAGCGTTGGGGGCCGTGACACTGAAGCTTTCTTT. Its translation is CASSVGGRDTEAFF.

This clone was counted a single time. The chain is built from TRBV6-5 and TRBJ1-5; 9 bases are shared with TRBD1. CDR3 size: 13 residues. Germline lookup yields CDR1 MNHEY and CDR2 SVGAGI. V gave up 7 bases and J gave up 11 bases; unmatched junction bases: 9. CDR3 nucleotide sequence: TGTGCCAGCAAACCGGGACAGGGAGACTCCCAGCATTTT. Translation: CASKPGQGDSQHF.

The rearrangement joins TRBV30 to TRBJ1-1, with D unclear. The CDR3 totals 16 residues. Trimming shortened V by 0 bases and J by 3 bases, and 17 bases separated the two germline ends. Germline loops: CDR1 GTSNPN, CDR2 SVGIG (reference sequence). In DNA, the CDR3 is TGTGCCTGGAGTGTACTGCGGCCCATCGGCGACACTGAAGCTTTCTTT. Protein sequence: CAWSVLRPIGDTEAFF.

A single count supports this clone. This chain connects TRBV4-2 to TRBJ2-3, with TRBD1 matching over 8 bases. Germline V gene lookup returns CDR1 LGHNA and CDR2 YNFKEQ. The V segment lost 3 bases and the J segment 5 bases; nucleotides outside the gene matches: 4. The CDR3 loop spans 14 amino acids. CDR3 DNA sequence: TGTGCCAGCAGCCAGGAAACAGGGGGAGATACGCAGTATTTT. This codes for CASSQETGGDTQYF.

This rearrangement joins TRBV19 to TRBJ1-1; D is undetermined. This CDR3 comprises 12 residues. V was trimmed by 3 bases and J by 1 base, leaving 3 bases between them. Germline-derived CDR1 and CDR2 are LNHDA and SQIVND (reference sequence). This CDR3 reads CASSIGNTEAFF. In DNA, the CDR3 is TGTGCCAGTAGTATCGGGAACACTGAAGCTTTCTTT.

In this sample, this clone turned up a few times. This chain connects TRBV19 to TRBJ1-4; no definite D call. Germline CDR1 is LNHDA and CDR2 is SQIVND (reference sequence). V dropped 6 bases and J dropped 9 bases, with 11 bases sitting between them. The CDR3 runs 12 residues. The CDR3 region has the DNA TGTGCCAGTAGCCGCGGGATCCAAAAACTGTTTTTT. Translating it yields CASSRGIQKLFF.

The CDR3 DNA reads TGCGCCAGCAGCTCCCAACTAGCCAGCACGCAGTATTTT. As protein: CASSSQLASTQYF. This chain uses TRBV5-1 with TRBJ2-3; possible D gene TRBD2, 6 bases. Trimming pared 3 bases from V and 9 bases from J, leaving 14 bases between. The CDR3 is made up of 13 amino acids. Looked up from germline, CDR1 is SGHRS and CDR2 is YFSETQ.

This clone was found a few times. The chain recombines TRBV28 with TRBJ2-6; no reliable D call. Trimming took 11 bases from V and 4 from J, leaving 12 bases between them. The CDR3 totals 13 residues. Germline-derived CDR1 and CDR2 are MDHEN and SYDVKM. The CDR3 region has the DNA TGTGCCGGGCTCACTCCGGGGGCCAACGTCCTGACTTTC. This codes for CAGLTPGANVLTF.

V gene TRBV5-4 combines with J gene TRBJ1-1; 8 bases fit TRBD1. The CDR3 totals 14 residues. The J segment lost 9 bases and the V segment lost 0 bases, leaving 7 bases of the junction unmatched. CDR1 is SGHNT, CDR2 YYREEE, per germline (reference sequence). Here the CDR3 reads CASSLGLGTGKAFF. The CDR3 coding sequence is TGTGCCAGCAGCTTGGGATTGGGGACAGGCAAAGCTTTCTTT.

The chain has TRBV15 and TRBJ1-5; D is undetermined. Germline values: CDR1 LNHNV, CDR2 YYDKDF (reference sequence). The CDR3 extends over 15 amino acids. Trimming cost V 2 bases and J 2 bases, with 10 bases left between them. CDR3 protein: CATSRPNEGNQPQHF. In nucleotides, the CDR3 is TGTGCCACCAGCAGACCCAATGAGGGCAATCAGCCCCAGCATTTT.

Comments on this clone: Other DNA sequences in the sample encode the same CDR3. The chain employs TRBV19 and TRBJ2-7, with D perhaps matching TRBD1 (5 bases). V was clipped by 1 base and J by 3 bases, with 7 bases between them. CDR1 and CDR2 from the germline V gene are LNHDA and SQIVND (reference sequence). The CDR3 totals 13 residues. CDR3 nucleotides: TGTGCCAGTAGTATAGGGCAGGGCTACGAGCAGTACTTC. Translation gives CASSIGQGYEQYF.

CDR3 coding DNA: TGTGCCAGCTCACCACTGGAGATTCAAGCGTACAATGAGCAGTTCTTC. Translation: CASSPLEIQAYNEQFF. The rearrangement uses TRBV18 and TRBJ2-1; D ambiguous. The CDR3 totals 16 residues. Germline V gives CDR1 KGHSH, CDR2 LQKENI. V dropped 1 base and J dropped 4 bases, with 14 bases sitting between them.